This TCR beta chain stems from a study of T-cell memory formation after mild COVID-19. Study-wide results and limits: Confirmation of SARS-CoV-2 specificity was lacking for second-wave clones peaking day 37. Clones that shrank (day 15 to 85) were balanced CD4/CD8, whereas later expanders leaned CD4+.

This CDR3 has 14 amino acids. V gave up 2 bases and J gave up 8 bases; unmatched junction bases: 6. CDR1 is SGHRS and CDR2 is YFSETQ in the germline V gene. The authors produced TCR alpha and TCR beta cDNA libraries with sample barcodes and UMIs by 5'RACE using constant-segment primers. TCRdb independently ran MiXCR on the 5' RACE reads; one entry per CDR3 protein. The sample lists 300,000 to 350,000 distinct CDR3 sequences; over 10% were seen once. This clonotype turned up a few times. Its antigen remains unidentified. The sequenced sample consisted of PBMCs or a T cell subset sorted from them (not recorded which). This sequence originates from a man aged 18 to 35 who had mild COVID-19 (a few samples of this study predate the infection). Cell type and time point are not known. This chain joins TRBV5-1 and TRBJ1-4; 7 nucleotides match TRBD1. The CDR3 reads CASSFQGVWEKLFF. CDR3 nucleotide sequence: TGCGCCAGCAGCTTTCAGGGGGTGTGGGAAAAACTGTTTTTT.